In this sample, the clone carrying this T cell receptor beta chain turned up many times. This record comes from a study of T cells after yellow fever vaccination. Generation of TCR cDNA used 5'RACE template switching (which added a universal primer site and UMIs). TCRdb re-derived calls from the 5' RACE reads in MiXCR, one entry per CDR3 protein. The sample includes 200,000 to 300,000 distinct CDR3 sequences, over 3% seen only once; the top ten take around 19%. The sample in question was PBMCs, obtained 15 days after the yellow fever booster vaccination. The origin of this receptor is a man between 18 and 29 years old who received the YFV17D yellow fever vaccine.

The CDR3 DNA reads TGTGCCAGCAGCTTAAACGGCCCCGGCCAGCCCCAGCATTTT. As protein: CASSLNGPGQPQHF. The rearrangement joins TRBV7-2 to TRBJ1-5, with unresolved D. This CDR3 spans 14 amino acids. The V and J ends lost 2 bases and 7 bases respectively, with 12 bases between them. Germline-derived CDR1 and CDR2 are SGHTA and FQGNSA.